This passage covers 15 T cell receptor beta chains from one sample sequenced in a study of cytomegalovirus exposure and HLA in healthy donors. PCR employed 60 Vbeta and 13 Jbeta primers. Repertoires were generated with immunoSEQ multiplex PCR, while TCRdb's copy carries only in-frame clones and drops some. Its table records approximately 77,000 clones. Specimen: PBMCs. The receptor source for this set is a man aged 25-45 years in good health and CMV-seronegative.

CDR3 coding DNA: TGCGCCAGCAGCCAGGGTACAGGGGGCGGGGGTCGCAATGAGCAGTTCTTC. Residues: CASSQGTGGGGRNEQFF. The V call is TRBV4-1, the J call TRBJ2-1; the match to TRBD1 covers 9 bases. From germline, CDR1 is MGHRA and CDR2 YSYEKL. V lost 3 bases and J lost 6; bases outside the gene matches: 12. The CDR3 is 17 amino acids.

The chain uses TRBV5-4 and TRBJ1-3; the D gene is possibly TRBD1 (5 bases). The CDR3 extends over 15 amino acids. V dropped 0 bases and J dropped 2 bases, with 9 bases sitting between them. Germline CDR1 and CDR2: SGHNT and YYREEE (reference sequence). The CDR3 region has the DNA TGTGCCAGCAGCTTGGCCCGGGGGACTGGAAACACCATATATTTT. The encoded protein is CASSLARGTGNTIYF. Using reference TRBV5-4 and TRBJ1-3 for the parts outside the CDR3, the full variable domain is ETGVTQSPTHLIKTRGQQVTLRCSSQSGHNTVSWYQQALGQGPQFIFQYYREEENGRGNFPPRFSGLQFPNYSSELNVNALELDDSALYLCASSLARGTGNTIYFGEGSWLTVV.

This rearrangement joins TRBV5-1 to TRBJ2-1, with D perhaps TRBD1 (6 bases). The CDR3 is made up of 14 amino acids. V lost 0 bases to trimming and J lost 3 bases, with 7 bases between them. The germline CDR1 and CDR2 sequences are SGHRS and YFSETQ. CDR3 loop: CASSLEQGYNEQFF. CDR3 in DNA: TGCGCCAGCAGCTTGGAACAGGGCTACAATGAGCAGTTCTTC.

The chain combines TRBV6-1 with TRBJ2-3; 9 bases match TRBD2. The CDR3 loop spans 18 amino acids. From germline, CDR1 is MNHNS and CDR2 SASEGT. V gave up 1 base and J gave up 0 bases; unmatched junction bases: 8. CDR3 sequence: CASSEDLVAGASTDTQYF. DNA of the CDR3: TGTGCCAGCAGTGAAGATCTAGTAGCGGGGGCTAGCACAGATACGCAGTATTTT.

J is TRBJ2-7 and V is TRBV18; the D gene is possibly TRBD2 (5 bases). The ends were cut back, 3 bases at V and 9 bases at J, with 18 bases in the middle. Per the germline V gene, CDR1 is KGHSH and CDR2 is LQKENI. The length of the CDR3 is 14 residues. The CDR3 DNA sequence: TGTGCCAGCTCACCTAGCGTGCATCTCGCATGGCAGTACTTC. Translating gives CASSPSVHLAWQYF.

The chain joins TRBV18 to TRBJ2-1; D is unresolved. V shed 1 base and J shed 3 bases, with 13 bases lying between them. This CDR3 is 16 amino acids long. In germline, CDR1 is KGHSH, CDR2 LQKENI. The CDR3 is CASSPRISSYYNEQFF. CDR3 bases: TGTGCCAGCTCACCACGGATTAGCAGCTACTACAATGAGCAGTTCTTC.

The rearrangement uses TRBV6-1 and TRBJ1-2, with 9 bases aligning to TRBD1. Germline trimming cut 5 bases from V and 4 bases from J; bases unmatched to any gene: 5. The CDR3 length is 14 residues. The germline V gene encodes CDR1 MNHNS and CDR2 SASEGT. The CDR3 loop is CASSIGQGTYGYTF. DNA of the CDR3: TGTGCCAGCAGTATCGGACAGGGGACCTATGGCTACACCTTC.

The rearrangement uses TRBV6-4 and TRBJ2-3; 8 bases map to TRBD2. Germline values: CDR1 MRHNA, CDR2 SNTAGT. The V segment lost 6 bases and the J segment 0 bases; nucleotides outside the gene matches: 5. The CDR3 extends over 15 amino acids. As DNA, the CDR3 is TGTGCCAGCAGCAGCGGGGGATTTAGCACAGATACGCAGTATTTT. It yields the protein CASSSGGFSTDTQYF.

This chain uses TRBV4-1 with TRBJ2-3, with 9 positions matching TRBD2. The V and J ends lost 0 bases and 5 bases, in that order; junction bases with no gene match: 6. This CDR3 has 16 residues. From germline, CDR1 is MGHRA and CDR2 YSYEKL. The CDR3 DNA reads TGCGCCAGCAGCCAAGATTCTGCGGGGGGGTTAGATACGCAGTATTTT. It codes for CASSQDSAGGLDTQYF.

The CDR3 DNA reads TGTGCCAGCGGAATTAGCAATACGCAGTATTTT. This gives the protein CASGISNTQYF. The rearrangement uses TRBV4-2 and TRBJ2-3, with no clear D. The CDR3 extends over 11 amino acids. The germline gives CDR1 LGHNA, CDR2 YNFKEQ. The V gene lost 8 bases and the J gene lost 7 bases, with 10 bases spanning the gap.

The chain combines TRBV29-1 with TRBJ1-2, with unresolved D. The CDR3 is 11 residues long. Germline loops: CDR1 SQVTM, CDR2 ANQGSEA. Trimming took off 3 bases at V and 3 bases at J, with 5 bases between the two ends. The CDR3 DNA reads TGCAGCGTTGATACAGACTATGGCTACACCTTC. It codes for CSVDTDYGYTF.

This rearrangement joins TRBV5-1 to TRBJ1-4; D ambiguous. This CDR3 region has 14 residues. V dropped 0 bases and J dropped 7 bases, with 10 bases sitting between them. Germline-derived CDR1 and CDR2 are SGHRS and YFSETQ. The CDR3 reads CASSLGASGEKLFF. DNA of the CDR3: TGCGCCAGCAGCTTGGGGGCGTCTGGTGAAAAACTGTTTTTT. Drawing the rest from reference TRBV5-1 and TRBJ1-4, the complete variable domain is KAGVTQTPRYLIKTRGQQVTLSCSPISGHRSVSWYQQTPGQGLQFLFEYFSETQRNKGNFPGRFSGRQFSNSRSEMNVSTLELGDSALYLCASSLGASGEKLFFGSGTQLSVL.

The CDR3 DNA sequence: TGTGCCTGGCCGGCCACCCACAGGTATCCTAATGAAAAACTGTTTTTT. Its protein is CAWPATHRYPNEKLFF. V usage is TRBV30 and J usage is TRBJ1-4, with D perhaps TRBD1 (5 bases). V was clipped by 5 bases and J by 3 bases, with 19 bases between them. The CDR3 extends over 16 amino acids. The germline V gene has CDR1 GTSNPN and CDR2 SVGIG (reference sequence). The whole variable domain, filled in from reference TRBV30 and TRBJ1-4, reads SQTIHQWPATLVQPVGSPLSLECTVEGTSNPNLYWYRQAAGRGLQLLFYSVGIGQISSEVPQNLSASRPQDRQFILSSKKLLLSDSGFYLCAWPATHRYPNEKLFFGSGTQLSVL.

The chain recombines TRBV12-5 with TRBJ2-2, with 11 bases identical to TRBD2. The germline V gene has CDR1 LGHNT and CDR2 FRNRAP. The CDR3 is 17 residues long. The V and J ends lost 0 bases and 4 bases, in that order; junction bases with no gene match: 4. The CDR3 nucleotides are TGTGCTAGTGGTTTGGTAGAGACTAGCGGGACCACCGGGGAGCTGTTTTTT. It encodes CASGLVETSGTTGELFF.

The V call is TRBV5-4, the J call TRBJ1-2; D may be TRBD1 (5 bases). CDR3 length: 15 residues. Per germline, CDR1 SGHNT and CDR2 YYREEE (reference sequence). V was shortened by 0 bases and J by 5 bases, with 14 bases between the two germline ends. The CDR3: CASSLASRGSYGYTF. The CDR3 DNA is TGTGCCAGCAGCTTGGCCTCAAGGGGAAGTTATGGCTACACCTTC.